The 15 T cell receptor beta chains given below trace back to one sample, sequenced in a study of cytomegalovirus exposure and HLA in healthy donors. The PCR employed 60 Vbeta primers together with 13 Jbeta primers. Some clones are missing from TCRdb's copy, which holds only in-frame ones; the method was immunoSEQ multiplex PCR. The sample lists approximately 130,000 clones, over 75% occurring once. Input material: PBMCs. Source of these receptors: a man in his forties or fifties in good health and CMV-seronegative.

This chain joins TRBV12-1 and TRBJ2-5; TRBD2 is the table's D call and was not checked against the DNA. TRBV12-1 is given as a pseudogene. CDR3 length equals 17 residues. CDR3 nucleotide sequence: TGTGCCAGCAGCCTCAAGCGGGACCACGAGAACCAAGAGACCCAGTACTTC. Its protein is CASSLKRDHENQETQYF.

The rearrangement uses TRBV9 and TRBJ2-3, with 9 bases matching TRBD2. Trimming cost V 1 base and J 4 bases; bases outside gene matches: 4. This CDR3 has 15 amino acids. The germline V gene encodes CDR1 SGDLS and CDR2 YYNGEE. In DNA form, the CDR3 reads TGTGCCAGCAGCGTATCGGCGGGAGGGCCAGATACGCAGTATTTT. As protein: CASSVSAGGPDTQYF.

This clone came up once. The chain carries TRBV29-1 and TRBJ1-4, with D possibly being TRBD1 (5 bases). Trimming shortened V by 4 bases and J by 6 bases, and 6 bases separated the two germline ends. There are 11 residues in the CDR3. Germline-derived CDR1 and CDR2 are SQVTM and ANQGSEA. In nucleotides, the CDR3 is TGCAGCGTTGTGACAGATGAAAAACTGTTTTTT. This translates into CSVVTDEKLFF.

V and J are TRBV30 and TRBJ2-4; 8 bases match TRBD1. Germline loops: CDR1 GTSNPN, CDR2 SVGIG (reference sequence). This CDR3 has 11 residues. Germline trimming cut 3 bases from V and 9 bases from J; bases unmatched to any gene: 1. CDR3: CAWRTGVIQYF. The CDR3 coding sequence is TGTGCCTGGAGGACAGGGGTCATTCAGTACTTC.

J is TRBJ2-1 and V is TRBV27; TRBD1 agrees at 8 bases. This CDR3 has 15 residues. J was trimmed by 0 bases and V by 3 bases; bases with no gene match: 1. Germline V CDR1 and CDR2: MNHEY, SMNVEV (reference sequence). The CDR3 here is CASSFTGGSYNEQFF. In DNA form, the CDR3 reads TGTGCCAGCAGTTTTACAGGGGGCTCCTACAATGAGCAGTTCTTC.

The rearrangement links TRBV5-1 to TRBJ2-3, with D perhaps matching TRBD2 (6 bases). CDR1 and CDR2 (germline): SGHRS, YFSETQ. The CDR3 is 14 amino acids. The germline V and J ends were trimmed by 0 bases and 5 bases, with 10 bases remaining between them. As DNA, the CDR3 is TGCGCCAGCAGCTTGGGAGTTAGCGGAGATACGCAGTATTTT. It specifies CASSLGVSGDTQYF. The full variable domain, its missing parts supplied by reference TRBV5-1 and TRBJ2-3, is KAGVTQTPRYLIKTRGQQVTLSCSPISGHRSVSWYQQTPGQGLQFLFEYFSETQRNKGNFPGRFSGRQFSNSRSEMNVSTLELGDSALYLCASSLGVSGDTQYFGPGTRLTVL.

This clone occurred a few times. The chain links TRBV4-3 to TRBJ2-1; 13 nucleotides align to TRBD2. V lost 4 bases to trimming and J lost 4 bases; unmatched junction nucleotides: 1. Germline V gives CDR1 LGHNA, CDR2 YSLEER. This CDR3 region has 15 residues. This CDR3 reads CASSPGLAGYNEQFF. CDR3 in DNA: TGCGCCAGCAGCCCGGGACTAGCGGGGTACAATGAGCAGTTCTTC.

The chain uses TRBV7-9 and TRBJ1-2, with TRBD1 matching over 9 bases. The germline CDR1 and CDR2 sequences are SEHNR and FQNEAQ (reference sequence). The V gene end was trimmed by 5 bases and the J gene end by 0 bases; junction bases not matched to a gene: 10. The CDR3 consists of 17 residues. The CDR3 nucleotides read TGTGCCAGCAGCCGTCCGGGACAGGGATCGGCTAACTATGGCTACACCTTC. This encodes CASSRPGQGSANYGYTF. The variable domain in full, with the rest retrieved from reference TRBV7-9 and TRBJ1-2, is DTGVSQNPRHKITKRGQNVTFRCDPISEHNRLYWYRQTLGQGPEFLTYFQNEAQLEKSRLLSDRFSAERPKGSFSTLEIQRTEQGDSAMYLCASSRPGQGSANYGYTFGSGTRLTVV.

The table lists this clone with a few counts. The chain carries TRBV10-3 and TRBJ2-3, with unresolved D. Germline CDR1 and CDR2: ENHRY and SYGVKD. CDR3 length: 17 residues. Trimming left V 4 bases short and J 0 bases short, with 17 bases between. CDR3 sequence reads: CAISAERITPSTDTQYF. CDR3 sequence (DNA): TGTGCCATCAGTGCGGAGAGAATCACCCCTAGCACAGATACGCAGTATTTT.

In DNA form, the CDR3 reads TGTGCCAGCAGCTTATGGACAGGGGGCCACAATGAGCAGTTCTTC. The encoded protein is CASSLWTGGHNEQFF. The V gene is TRBV7-2, the J gene TRBJ2-1; TRBD1 agrees at 11 bases. Per germline, CDR1 SGHTA and CDR2 FQGNSA. CDR3 length equals 15 residues. Trimming removed 2 bases from V and 5 bases from J; junction bases left unmatched: 2.

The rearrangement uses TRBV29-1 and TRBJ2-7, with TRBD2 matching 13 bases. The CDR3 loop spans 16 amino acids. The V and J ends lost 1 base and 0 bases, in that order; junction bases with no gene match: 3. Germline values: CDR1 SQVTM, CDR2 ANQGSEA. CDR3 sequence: CSVEAGTSGASYEQYF. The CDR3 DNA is TGCAGCGTTGAAGCCGGGACTAGCGGGGCCTCCTACGAGCAGTACTTC.

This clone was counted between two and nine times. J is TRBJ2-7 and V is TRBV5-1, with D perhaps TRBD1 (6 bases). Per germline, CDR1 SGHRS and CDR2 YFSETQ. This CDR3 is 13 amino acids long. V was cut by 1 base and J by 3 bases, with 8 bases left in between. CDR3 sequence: CASSLLQGYEQYF. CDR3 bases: TGCGCCAGCAGCTTGTTACAGGGCTACGAGCAGTACTTC.

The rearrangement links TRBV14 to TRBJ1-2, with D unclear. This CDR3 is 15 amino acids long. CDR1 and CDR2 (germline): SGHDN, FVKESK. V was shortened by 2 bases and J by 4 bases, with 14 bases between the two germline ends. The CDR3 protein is CASSQKTYSFYGYTF. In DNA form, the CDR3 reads TGTGCCAGCAGCCAAAAAACCTATTCATTCTATGGCTACACCTTC.

This chain's CDR3 is CASSPPPGLVPFYEQYF. DNA of the CDR3: TGTGCCAGCAGCCCACCCCCTGGGCTGGTACCGTTCTACGAGCAGTACTTC. The gene calls are TRBV11-1 and TRBJ2-7; D is undetermined. Deletions cut 5 bases from V and 3 bases from J, with 23 bases between. The CDR3 has 17 residues. CDR1 SGHAT and CDR2 FQDESV come from the germline V gene (reference sequence).

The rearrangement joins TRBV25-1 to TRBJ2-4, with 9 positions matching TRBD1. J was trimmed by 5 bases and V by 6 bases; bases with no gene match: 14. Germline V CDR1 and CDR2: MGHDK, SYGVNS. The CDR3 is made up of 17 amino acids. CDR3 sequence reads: CASSHRNGQGSQNIQYF. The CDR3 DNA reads TGTGCCAGCAGCCACAGAAACGGACAGGGGTCCCAAAACATTCAGTACTTC.